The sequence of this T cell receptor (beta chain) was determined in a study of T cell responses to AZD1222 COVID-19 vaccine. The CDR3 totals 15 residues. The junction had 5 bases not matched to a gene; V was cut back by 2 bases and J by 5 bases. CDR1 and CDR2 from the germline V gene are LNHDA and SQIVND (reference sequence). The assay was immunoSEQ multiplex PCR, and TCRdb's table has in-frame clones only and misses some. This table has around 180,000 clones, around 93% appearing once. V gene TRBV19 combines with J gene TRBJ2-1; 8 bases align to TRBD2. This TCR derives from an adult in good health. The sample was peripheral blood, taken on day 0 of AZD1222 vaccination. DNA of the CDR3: TGTGCCAGTAGTATATTAACGGGAGGGCACAATGAGCAGTTCTTC. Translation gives CASSILTGGHNEQFF.